The rows below give T cell receptor beta chains drawn from one sample of a study of T cells in Graves' hyperthyroidism and ophthalmopathy. TCRdb passed the multiplex PCR reads through MiXCR, listing each CDR3 protein once. The table records some 400,000 distinct CDR3 sequences, roughly 13% of them present only once. Sequencing was done on a sample of blood. These receptor sequences come from a young man with Graves' hyperthyroidism that later progressed to Graves' ophthalmopathy. Both conserved end residues are part of each CDR3. The D gene is left open where the match is weak. Clone size is given for some rows only: seen once, a few or many times, or a class if the clone is expanded.

v_call,d_call,clone_size,j_call,cdr3_aa,cdr3_nt
TRBV20-1,NA,many,TRBJ2-5,CSARDRLAGETQYF,TGCAGTGCTAGAGATAGGCTAGCTGGGGAGACCCAGTACTTC
TRBV2,NA,NA,TRBJ1-5,CAGRISGNQPQHF,TGTGCCGGCAGGATTAGCGGTAATCAGCCCCAGCATTTT
TRBV7-2,NA,few,TRBJ1-4,CASSLVRGNEKLFF,TGTGCCAGCAGCCTAGTCCGGGGAAATGAAAAACTGTTTTTT
TRBV5-1,TRBD1,few,TRBJ1-4,CASSWAGTGGEKLFF,TGCGCCAGCAGCTGGGCAGGGACAGGGGGCGAAAAACTGTTTTTT
TRBV5-1,TRBD1,many,TRBJ1-5,CASSWGQGGQPQHF,TGCGCCAGCAGCTGGGGACAGGGGGGTCAGCCCCAGCATTTT
TRBV28,NA,many,TRBJ1-1,CASSPRPGTEAFF,TGTGCCAGCAGCCCCCGGCCGGGGACTGAAGCTTTCTTT
TRBV27,TRBD1,many,TRBJ2-7,CASRDRGLLTYEQYF,TGTGCCAGCAGGGACAGGGGGCTCCTTACCTACGAGCAGTACTTC
TRBV6-5,TRBD2,NA,TRBJ2-5,CASSFSGGIFSETQYF,TGTGCCAGCAGTTTTAGCGGGGGAATCTTCAGTGAGACCCAGTACTTC
TRBV30,NA,NA,TRBJ2-2,CAWSVGQGTGELFF,TGTGCCTGGAGTGTAGGTCAGGGAACCGGGGAGCTGTTTTTT
TRBV6-1,NA,few,TRBJ1-5,CASSEGPYSNQPQHF,TGTGCCAGCAGTGAAGGTCCGTATAGCAATCAGCCCCAGCATTTT
TRBV2,NA,once,TRBJ2-5,CASGGQQYQETQYF,TGTGCCAGCGGGGGACAACAGTACCAAGAGACCCAGTACTTC
TRBV11-3,NA,many,TRBJ2-7,CASSLMGTTSYEQYF,TGTGCCAGCAGCTTAATGGGGACCACATCCTACGAGCAGTACTTC
TRBV6-1,TRBD1,many,TRBJ1-1,CASRGTGTNTEAFF,TGTGCCAGCAGGGGGACAGGGACGAACACTGAAGCTTTCTTT
TRBV18,TRBD1,few,TRBJ2-1,CASSGGDRGYNEQFF,TGTGCCAGCTCCGGTGGCGACAGGGGGTACAATGAGCAGTTCTTC
TRBV5-1,NA,many,TRBJ2-7,CASSLADTFYEQYF,TGCGCCAGCAGCTTGGCTGACACATTCTACGAGCAGTACTTC
TRBV6-1,NA,NA,TRBJ1-3,CASRAGSSGNTIYF,TGTGCCAGCAGGGCAGGGAGCTCTGGAAACACCATATATTTT
TRBV20-1,TRBD1,NA,TRBJ2-5,CSAPRDRGRWETQYF,TGCAGTGCCCCGAGGGACAGAGGGAGATGGGAGACCCAGTACTTC
TRBV30,TRBD2,many,TRBJ2-2,CAWSGDGGAATGELFF,TGTGCCTGGAGTGGGGACGGGGGGGCCGCCACCGGGGAGCTGTTTTTT
TRBV27,NA,NA,TRBJ2-5,CASSLSIAQETQYF,TGTGCCAGCAGTTTATCGATAGCCCAAGAGACCCAGTACTTC
TRBV20-1,NA,few,TRBJ2-5,CSAWGRETQYF,TGCAGTGCGTGGGGGCGAGAGACCCAGTACTTC
TRBV6-5,NA,few,TRBJ1-1,CASSYSRGGTEAFF,TGTGCCAGCAGTTACTCCCGGGGCGGCACTGAAGCTTTCTTT
TRBV6-5,TRBD1,many,TRBJ1-4,CASSYSTGEDEKLFF,TGTGCCAGCAGTTACTCGACAGGGGAAGATGAAAAACTGTTTTTT
TRBV30,NA,few,TRBJ1-5,CAWSGDTSNQPQHF,TGTGCCTGGAGCGGGGATACCAGCAATCAGCCCCAGCATTTT
TRBV13,NA,many,TRBJ2-1,CASSLVQRHGNEQFF,TGTGCCAGCAGCTTAGTACAGCGGCACGGGAATGAGCAGTTCTTC
TRBV28,NA,NA,TRBJ2-7,CASRVDYEQYF,TGTGCCAGCAGGGTGGACTACGAGCAGTACTTC
TRBV7-9,NA,NA,TRBJ2-1,CASSLRTAYNEQFF,TGTGCCAGCAGCTTAAGGACTGCCTACAATGAGCAGTTCTTC